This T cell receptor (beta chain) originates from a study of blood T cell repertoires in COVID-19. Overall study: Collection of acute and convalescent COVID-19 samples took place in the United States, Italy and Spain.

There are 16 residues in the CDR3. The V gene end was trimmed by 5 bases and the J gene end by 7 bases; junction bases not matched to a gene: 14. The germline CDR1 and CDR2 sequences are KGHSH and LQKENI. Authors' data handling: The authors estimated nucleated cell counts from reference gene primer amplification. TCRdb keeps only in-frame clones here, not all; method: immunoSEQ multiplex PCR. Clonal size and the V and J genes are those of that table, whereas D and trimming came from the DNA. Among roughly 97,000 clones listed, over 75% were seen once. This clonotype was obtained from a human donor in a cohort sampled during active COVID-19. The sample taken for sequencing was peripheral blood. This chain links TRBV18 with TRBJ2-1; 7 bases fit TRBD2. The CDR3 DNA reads TGTGCCAGCTCAGACGGTTTAGGACTAGGGCGTAATGAGCAGTTCTTC. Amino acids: CASSDGLGLGRNEQFF. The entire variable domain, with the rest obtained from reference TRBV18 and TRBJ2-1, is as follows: NAGVMQNPRHLVRRRGQEARLRCSPMKGHSHVYWYRQLPEEGLKFMVYLQKENIIDESGMPKERFSAEFPKEGPSILRIQQVVRGDSAAYFCASSDGLGLGRNEQFFGPGTRLTVL.